A single sample is the source of the 32 T cell receptor beta chains below, sequenced in a study of blood T cell repertoires in COVID-19. Generated by immunoSEQ multiplex PCR, the TCRdb table keeps only in-frame clones and is missing some. The table lists fewer than 300,000 clones, over 75% of them singletons, with 0.87% in the top ten. Sequencing was performed on peripheral blood. The receptors shown here come from a human donor with COVID-19, enrolled during active disease. The donor label of this sample is uncertain.

This clone is a singleton in its sample. This chain connects TRBV7-6 to TRBJ2-5; 10 bases fit TRBD1. Per the germline V gene, CDR1 is SGHVS and CDR2 is FNYEAQ. V lost 5 bases, J lost 2 bases, and 8 bases stayed unmatched. The CDR3 length is 16 residues. Here the CDR3 reads CASSPRTGGGQETQYF. The CDR3 region has the DNA TGTGCCAGCAGCCCCAGGACAGGGGGTGGGCAAGAGACCCAGTACTTC.

The CDR3 is CAFRQGGSEKLFF. CDR3 sequence (DNA): TGTGCCTTCAGACAGGGGGGGAGTGAAAAACTGTTTTTT. J is TRBJ1-4 and V is TRBV30, with 9 bases lining up with TRBD1. Germline loops: CDR1 GTSNPN, CDR2 SVGIG (reference sequence). This CDR3 region has 13 residues. The V gene end was trimmed by 7 bases and the J gene end by 7 bases; junction bases not matched to a gene: 7.

This rearrangement joins TRBV27 to TRBJ1-3; D ambiguous. V was pared by 5 bases and J by 3 bases, with 11 bases between. CDR3 length equals 14 residues. Germline-derived CDR1 and CDR2 are MNHEY and SMNVEV (reference sequence). CDR3 nucleotides: TGTGCCAGCAGTATCGGGGAAAATGGAAACACCATATATTTT. Protein sequence: CASSIGENGNTIYF.

The genes are TRBV19 and TRBJ1-4; TRBD1 is a possible D gene (5 bases). V shed 3 bases and J shed 2 bases, with 13 bases lying between them. The CDR3 length is 16 residues. CDR1 and CDR2 (germline): LNHDA, SQIVND (reference sequence). The CDR3 bases are TGTGCCAGTAGTATCTTCCAGGGACTTACTAATGAAAAACTGTTTTTT. Encoded protein: CASSIFQGLTNEKLFF.

The chain employs TRBV6-5 and TRBJ2-1; D perhaps matches TRBD1 (6 bases). V lost 4 bases and J lost 4, with 11 bases in between. Germline CDR1 MNHEY, CDR2 SVGAGI. This CDR3 is built from 14 residues. The CDR3 DNA sequence: TGTGCCAGCAGTTCTAATGGACAGTACAATGAGCAGTTCTTC. Translation: CASSSNGQYNEQFF.

CDR3 DNA: TGTGCCAGCACCGATCCCGGTCTCTTCAATCAGCCCCAGCATTTT. This gives the protein CASTDPGLFNQPQHF. The J gene is TRBJ1-5, the V gene TRBV28, with D uncertain. Germline V CDR1 and CDR2: MDHEN, SYDVKM. This CDR3 contains 15 residues. The V end lost 7 bases, the J end lost 3 bases, and 16 bases lay between the germline ends.

The rearrangement uses TRBV13 and TRBJ1-4; D remains unclear. In germline, CDR1 is PRHDT, CDR2 FYEKMQ (reference sequence). The CDR3 is 16 residues long. V gave up 3 bases and J gave up 0 bases, with 11 bases separating them. The CDR3 DNA reads TGTGCCAGCAGCTTGGCACATCGAACAACTAATGAAAAACTGTTTTTT. Amino acid sequence: CASSLAHRTTNEKLFF.

The chain couples TRBV19 to TRBJ1-1, with D maybe TRBD1 (6 bases). This CDR3 is 10 amino acids long. The ends were cut back, 11 bases at V and 11 bases at J, with 15 bases in the middle. The germline V gene has CDR1 LNHDA and CDR2 SQIVND (reference sequence). CDR3 protein: CAGGGPWAFF. Written as DNA, the CDR3 is TGTGCCGGGGGGGGCCCTTGGGCTTTCTTT. Full variable domain (remainder filled in from reference TRBV19 and TRBJ1-1): DGGITQSPKYLFRKEGQNVTLSCEQNLNHDAMYWYRQDPGQGLRLIYYSQIVNDFQKGDIAEGYSVSREKKESFPLTVTSAQKNPTAFYLCAGGGPWAFFGQGTRLTVV.

The chain recombines TRBV3-1 (or the pseudogene TRBV3-2) with TRBJ2-7, with TRBD1 matching over 7 bases. This CDR3 has 13 amino acids. The germline V gene encodes CDR1 LGHDT and CDR2 YNNKEL (reference sequence). V dropped 0 bases and J dropped 6; count of bases not matched to a gene: 2. The CDR3 here is CASSQDRGREQYF. The CDR3 DNA is TGTGCCAGCAGCCAAGATAGGGGGCGCGAGCAGTACTTC.

The chain recombines TRBV7-3 with TRBJ2-5, with a possible D match to TRBD1 (5 bases). The germline V and J ends were trimmed by 3 bases and 2 bases, with 7 bases remaining between them. This CDR3 comprises 13 residues. CDR1 SGHTA and CDR2 FQGTGA come from the germline V gene. The chain's CDR3 is CASSFGQQETQYF. CDR3 coding DNA: TGTGCCAGCAGCTTCGGACAACAAGAGACCCAGTACTTC.

The chain is built from TRBV11-2 and TRBJ2-1; D not resolved. The CDR3 contains 15 residues. Trimming stripped 3 bases from V and 1 base from J, with 10 bases between. Germline assignment: CDR1 SGHAT and CDR2 FQNNGV. CDR3 in amino acids: CASSFSVGSYNEQFF. The CDR3 DNA reads TGTGCCAGCAGCTTCAGCGTAGGATCCTACAATGAGCAGTTCTTC.

The chain combines TRBV7-9 with TRBJ2-1; 8 bases agree with TRBD2. The CDR3 spans 14 residues. Per the germline V gene, CDR1 is SEHNR and CDR2 is FQNEAQ (reference sequence). After removal of 5 bases from V and 6 bases from J, the junction contained 6 bases not matched to a gene. Here the CDR3 DNA reads TGTGCCAGCAGCCCGGGACTAGTGGTCAATGAGCAGTTCTTC. It yields the protein CASSPGLVVNEQFF.

DNA of the CDR3: TGTGCCAGCAGCGGCCCCGACAGGCCTGGTAATGAAAAACTGTTTTTT. Its protein product is CASSGPDRPGNEKLFF. The rearrangement uses TRBV11-2 and TRBJ1-4; TRBD1 might be the D (6 bases). Trimming left V 5 bases short and J 4 bases short, with 17 bases between. This CDR3 has 16 amino acids. The V gene's germline CDR1 is SGHAT and CDR2 FQNNGV.

This chain links TRBV3-1 (or the pseudogene TRBV3-2) with TRBJ1-1; a possible D gene is TRBD1 (5 bases). V shed 4 bases and J shed 1 base, with 16 bases lying between them. The CDR3 has 16 residues. Germline loops: CDR1 LGHDT, CDR2 YNNKEL (reference sequence). CDR3 nucleotides: TGTGCCAGCAGCCCCGGAGGGGAGAGGGGGAACACTGAAGCTTTCTTT. Amino acids: CASSPGGERGNTEAFF.

The chain employs TRBV2 and TRBJ1-2; D is possibly TRBD1 (5 bases). Trimming stripped 7 bases from V and 8 bases from J, with 29 bases between. Germline assignment: CDR1 SNHLY and CDR2 FYNNEI. The CDR3 has 17 amino acids. CDR3 protein: CASIVDTGGAFARGYTF. The CDR3 DNA sequence: TGTGCCAGCATCGTTGACACGGGCGGGGCCTTTGCGCGGGGCTACACCTTC.

This rearrangement joins TRBV28 to TRBJ1-5, with a possible D match to TRBD1 (6 bases). Germline V gene lookup returns CDR1 MDHEN and CDR2 SYDVKM. The CDR3 extends over 15 amino acids. V was pared by 8 bases and J by 4 bases, with 18 bases between. The CDR3 here is CASRKQGGPNQPQHF. CDR3 coding DNA: TGTGCCAGCCGGAAACAGGGTGGGCCTAATCAGCCCCAGCATTTT.

The chain carries TRBV9 and TRBJ2-1; 8 bases line up with TRBD2. This CDR3 spans 14 amino acids. Germline-derived CDR1 and CDR2 are SGDLS and YYNGEE. With 6 bases clipped from V and 6 bases from J, the junction kept 8 bases outside the gene matches. CDR3 amino acids: CASTDRTSSNEQFF. The CDR3 nucleotides are TGTGCCAGCACTGACCGGACTAGCAGCAATGAGCAGTTCTTC.

The rearrangement uses TRBV19 and TRBJ1-1; TRBD1 matches at 7 bases. Per the germline V gene, CDR1 is LNHDA and CDR2 is SQIVND (reference sequence). This CDR3 has 14 amino acids. V dropped 6 bases and J dropped 4; count of bases not matched to a gene: 8. In nucleotides, the CDR3 is TGTGCCAGTAGCCAGGGACAGATCCGCACTGAAGCTTTCTTT. Its translation is CASSQGQIRTEAFF.

The rearrangement links TRBV19 to TRBJ2-7; 7 positions agree with TRBD1. Looked up from germline, CDR1 is LNHDA and CDR2 is SQIVND (reference sequence). The ends lost 1 base at V and 4 bases at J; junction bases unmatched: 7. The CDR3 extends over 15 amino acids. As DNA, the CDR3 is TGTGCCAGTAGTATAGGGGGGACAGTGGCTTACGAGCAGTACTTC. Translation: CASSIGGTVAYEQYF.

This chain uses TRBV6-5 with TRBJ1-5; the D gene is possibly TRBD1 (5 bases). Germline V gives CDR1 MNHEY, CDR2 SVGAGI. This CDR3 is built from 14 residues. Trimming stripped 6 bases from V and 3 bases from J, with 12 bases between. Here the CDR3 DNA reads TGTGCCAGCAGGACCACAGGATCCAATCAGCCCCAGCATTTT. Translated: CASRTTGSNQPQHF.

The rearrangement uses TRBV5-1 and TRBJ1-2, with unresolved D. V lost 0 bases and J lost 2, with 8 bases in between. The V gene's germline CDR1 is SGHRS and CDR2 YFSETQ. This CDR3 spans 14 amino acids. The CDR3 DNA is TGCGCCAGCAGCTTGGAACTTCGAAACTATGGCTACACCTTC. Protein: CASSLELRNYGYTF.

The chain carries TRBV19 and TRBJ2-5; D remains ambiguous. There are 15 residues in the CDR3. Germline CDR1 is LNHDA and CDR2 is SQIVND (reference sequence). The germline V and J ends were trimmed by 3 bases and 4 bases, with 15 bases remaining between them. The DNA of the CDR3 is TGTGCCAGTAGTATGGCACCCCGATCTAGAGAGACCCAGTACTTC. It codes for CASSMAPRSRETQYF.

The J gene is TRBJ2-5, the V gene TRBV10-3, with D maybe TRBD1 (5 bases). The CDR3 extends over 13 amino acids. Looked up from germline, CDR1 is ENHRY and CDR2 is SYGVKD. Trimming pared 3 bases from V and 1 base from J, leaving 6 bases between. The CDR3 spells CAISDRVQETQYF. The CDR3 nucleotides are TGTGCCATCAGTGACAGGGTCCAAGAGACCCAGTACTTC.

The chain has TRBV11-2 and TRBJ2-5; 7 bases line up with TRBD1. Losses at the gene ends were 2 bases for V and 4 bases for J; bases not matched to a gene: 7. The CDR3 has 15 amino acids. From germline, CDR1 is SGHAT and CDR2 FQNNGV. The DNA for the CDR3 is TGTGCCAGCAGCTTATTAATAACAGGGGCAGAGACCCAGTACTTC. Its translation: CASSLLITGAETQYF.

This chain connects TRBV28 to TRBJ2-7; TRBD2 matches at 10 bases. Germline assignment: CDR1 MDHEN and CDR2 SYDVKM. The CDR3 loop spans 14 amino acids. V lost 6 bases to trimming and J lost 5 bases; unmatched junction nucleotides: 7. CDR3 coding DNA: TGTGCCAGCAGCACTAGCGGGATTCCAGACGAGCAGTACTTC. It is translated as CASSTSGIPDEQYF.

V is TRBV9 and J is TRBJ1-2; 9 bases match TRBD1. Germline loops: CDR1 SGDLS, CDR2 YYNGEE. The CDR3 consists of 15 residues. With 4 bases clipped from V and 1 base from J, the junction kept 5 bases outside the gene matches. DNA of the CDR3: TGTGCCAGCAGCCCCTGGACAGGGGATAACTATGGCTACACCTTC. Protein product: CASSPWTGDNYGYTF.

This chain links TRBV19 with TRBJ2-1, with D perhaps TRBD2 (6 bases). Trimming stripped 6 bases from V and 12 bases from J, with 15 bases between. This CDR3 is built from 12 residues. Germline V lookup: CDR1 LNHDA, CDR2 SQIVND (reference sequence). The CDR3 reads CASSPGGTRQFF. CDR3 nucleotide sequence: TGTGCCAGTAGCCCTGGGGGGACTCGGCAGTTCTTC.

J is TRBJ2-7 and V is TRBV6-6; tentative D call: TRBD1 (6 bases). This CDR3 has 16 amino acids. Germline V gene data show CDR1 as MNHNY and CDR2 as SVGAGI (reference sequence). The V end was cut by 2 bases, the J end by 2 bases, with 16 bases between. CDR3 amino acids: CASSYPALDSTYEQYF. The CDR3 nucleotides read TGTGCCAGCAGTTACCCGGCCTTGGACAGTACCTACGAGCAGTACTTC.

The chain joins TRBV27 to TRBJ1-3; D possibly corresponds to TRBD1 (5 bases). Germline V gives CDR1 MNHEY, CDR2 SMNVEV (reference sequence). Trimming cost V 6 bases and J 0 bases, with 9 bases left between them. The CDR3 runs 14 residues. CDR3 nucleotides: TGTGCCAGCAGGGAGGGGATCTCTGGAAACACCATATATTTT. This sequence encodes CASREGISGNTIYF.

This clone has ten or more counts. This chain uses TRBV20-1 with TRBJ1-5; D ambiguous. Germline assignment: CDR1 DFQATT and CDR2 SNEGSKA (reference sequence). The CDR3 is 13 residues long. Deletions cut 3 bases from V and 6 bases from J, with 12 bases between. The CDR3 region has the DNA TGCAGTGCTAGTAGTCGCGTTGCTCAGCCCCAGCATTTT. Its protein is CSASSRVAQPQHF.

The chain employs TRBV5-4 and TRBJ1-6; tentative D call: TRBD1 (5 bases). Trimming shortened V by 4 bases and J by 10 bases, and 21 bases separated the two germline ends. Germline CDR1 reads SGHNT; CDR2 reads YYREEE (reference sequence). CDR3 size: 16 residues. The CDR3 coding sequence is TGTGCCAGCAGCCCGCTCCCGGGGCAGGGAGGATCACCCCTCCACTTT. It yields the protein CASSPLPGQGGSPLHF.

Worth noting for this clone: Other DNA sequences in this specimen translate into the identical CDR3. V gene TRBV6-5 combines with J gene TRBJ1-2, with D possibly TRBD1 on 5 matching bases. Germline CDR1 and CDR2: MNHEY and SVGAGI. Trimming removed 5 bases at V and 3 bases at J, with 10 bases between. The CDR3 sequence is 13 residues long. CDR3 amino acids: CASSRQGDYGYTF. CDR3 bases: TGTGCCAGCAGTCGCCAAGGGGACTATGGCTACACCTTC.